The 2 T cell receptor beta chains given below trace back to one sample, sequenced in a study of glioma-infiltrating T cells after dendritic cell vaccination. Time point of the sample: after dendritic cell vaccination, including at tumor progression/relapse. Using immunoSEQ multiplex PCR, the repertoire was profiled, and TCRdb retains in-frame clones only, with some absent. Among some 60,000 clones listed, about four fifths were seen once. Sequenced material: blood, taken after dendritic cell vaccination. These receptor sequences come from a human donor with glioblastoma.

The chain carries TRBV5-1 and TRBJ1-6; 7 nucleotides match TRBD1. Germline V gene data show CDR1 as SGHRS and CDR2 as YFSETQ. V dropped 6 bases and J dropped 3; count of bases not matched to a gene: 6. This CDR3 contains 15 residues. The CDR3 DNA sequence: TGCGCCAGCACTCCGACAGGGTTCTATAATTCACCCCTCCACTTT. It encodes CASTPTGFYNSPLHF.

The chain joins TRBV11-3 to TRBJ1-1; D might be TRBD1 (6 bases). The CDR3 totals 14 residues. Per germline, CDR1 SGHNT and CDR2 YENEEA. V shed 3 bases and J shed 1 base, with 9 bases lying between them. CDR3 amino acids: CASSFTRGNTEAFF. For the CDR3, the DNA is TGTGCCAGCAGCTTCACCAGGGGGAACACTGAAGCTTTCTTT.